Following are 7 T cell receptor beta chains from one sample sequenced in a study of blood T cell repertoires in COVID-19. Sequencing was performed with immunoSEQ multiplex PCR; in TCRdb, only in-frame clones are kept and a portion is missing. There are some 220,000 clones in the sample; approximately 83% occur only once, and 1.3% lies in the top ten. Sequenced material: peripheral blood. Source of these receptors: a woman aged 25 to 39 with COVID-19, enrolled during active disease.

The V call is TRBV5-1, the J call TRBJ2-5; 8 bases match TRBD2. Germline V gene data show CDR1 as SGHRS and CDR2 as YFSETQ. Trimming cost V 2 bases and J 3 bases; bases outside gene matches: 12. This CDR3 has 17 residues. For the CDR3, the DNA is TGCGCCAGCAGCTTTGCAACCCACTTAGCGGGAAAAGAGACCCAGTACTTC. Encoded protein: CASSFATHLAGKETQYF.

In this sample, this clone turned up once. The chain joins TRBV20-1 to TRBJ2-4; weak D call: TRBD2 (6 bases). Trimming took 3 bases from V and 2 from J, leaving 26 bases between them. CDR1 and CDR2 (germline): DFQATT, SNEGSKA (reference sequence). The CDR3 runs 19 residues. The CDR3 DNA sequence: TGCAGTGCTAGTCACGTGCCTAGCGCCGGTTCTACGACCAAAAACATTCAGTACTTC. Residues: CSASHVPSAGSTTKNIQYF.

The chain employs TRBV6-1 and TRBJ2-7; 9 bases agree with TRBD1. CDR3 size: 13 residues. The J segment lost 6 bases and the V segment lost 3 bases, leaving 3 bases of the junction unmatched. CDR1 MNHNS and CDR2 SASEGT come from the germline V gene. The CDR3 DNA reads TGTGCCAGCAGTGATGACAGGGGGAGCGAGCAGTACTTC. It is translated as CASSDDRGSEQYF.

The chain couples TRBV19 to TRBJ2-1, with D unclear. V lost 1 base to trimming and J lost 0 bases, with 13 bases between them. Looked up from germline, CDR1 is LNHDA and CDR2 is SQIVND (reference sequence). This CDR3 contains 17 residues. CDR3 DNA sequence: TGTGCCAGTAGTATAGCGGGTCTGCTTAGCTCCTACAATGAGCAGTTCTTC. Translating it yields CASSIAGLLSSYNEQFF. The full variable domain, completed using reference TRBV19 and TRBJ2-1, is DGGITQSPKYLFRKEGQNVTLSCEQNLNHDAMYWYRQDPGQGLRLIYYSQIVNDFQKGDIAEGYSVSREKKESFPLTVTSAQKNPTAFYLCASSIAGLLSSYNEQFFGPGTRLTVL.

The CDR3, as DNA: TGCGCCAGCAGCTTTACTAGCGGGGGGGCAGATACGCAGTATTTT. It encodes CASSFTSGGADTQYF. This rearrangement joins TRBV5-1 to TRBJ2-3; 13 positions agree with TRBD2. CDR1 is SGHRS, CDR2 YFSETQ, per germline. This CDR3 has 15 residues. Trimming at V came to 2 bases and at J to 4 bases, leaving 1 base not matched to a gene.

DNA of the CDR3: TGTGCCAGCAGCATCCTAGGAGTCACAGATACGCAGTATTTT. Amino acids: CASSILGVTDTQYF. The chain recombines TRBV9 with TRBJ2-3; D is unclear. Trimming cost V 4 bases and J 2 bases, with 11 bases left between them. This CDR3 spans 14 amino acids. Germline lookup yields CDR1 SGDLS and CDR2 YYNGEE.

The chain links TRBV19 to TRBJ2-3; possible D gene TRBD1, 6 bases. Deletions cut 5 bases from V and 4 bases from J, with 13 bases between. The CDR3 has 14 residues. Germline CDR1 and CDR2: LNHDA and SQIVND (reference sequence). The CDR3 DNA sequence: TGTGCCAGTAGTTCCCAGGACAGTTCAGATACGCAGTATTTT. Its protein is CASSSQDSSDTQYF.